This TCR beta chain emerged from a study of cytomegalovirus exposure and HLA in healthy donors. General study results and limits: The listing of approximately 160 TCR beta chains classed them as cytomegalovirus-associated. It was reported that the classifier diagnosed cytomegalovirus status with high specificity and sensitivity in both the original and validation cohorts. CMV antigen specificity of three CMV-associated chains was confirmed in vitro.

With regard to this clone: As yet, its antigen is unknown.

The method was immunoSEQ multiplex PCR; TCRdb's version includes in-frame clones alone and lacks a portion of them. The sample includes 150,000 to 200,000 clones, under 90% of them seen just once. Among the 90 to 150 subjects of the validation cohort, separate from the roughly 670-subject first cohort, were the donors. This CDR3 is 13 amino acids long. Trimming pared 1 base from V and 4 bases from J, leaving 8 bases between. CDR1 is SGHTA, CDR2 FQGTGA, per germline. The TCR comes from a woman between 18 and 30 years old in good health and CMV-seropositive. The sequencing input was PBMCs. This sequence joins TRBV7-3 and TRBJ2-7; D is unresolved. CDR3 residues: CASSLNNKYEQYF. The CDR3 DNA follows: TGTGCCAGCAGCTTAAATAACAAATACGAGCAGTACTTC.